The 23 T cell receptor beta chains listed next were all sequenced from one sample in a study of response to subunit inactivated influenza vaccine. One entry per CDR3 protein, called by TCRdb with MiXCR from the RT-PCR reads. The table records 600,000 to 850,000 distinct CDR3 sequences, 12% to 15% of them present only once. This specimen consisted of PBMCs from blood, obtained less than 15 days before vaccination. Receptors were obtained from a man aged 45-65 years who received an inactivated influenza vaccine.

This clonotype was picked up a small number of times. J is TRBJ2-5 and V is TRBV10-2; either TRBD1 or TRBD2 may supply D (6 bases each). CDR1 and CDR2 (germline): WSHSY, SAAADI. The germline V and J ends were trimmed by 6 bases and 0 bases, with 11 bases remaining between them. CDR3 size: 14 residues. The CDR3 sequence is CASSWGANQETQYF. The CDR3 DNA is TGCGCCAGCAGCTGGGGGGCGAACCAAGAGACCCAGTACTTC.

The sample holds many counts of this clonotype. The chain is built from TRBV29-1 and TRBJ2-5; 8 bases are shared with TRBD1. CDR3 length: 14 amino acids. Germline CDR1 is SQVTM and CDR2 is ANQGSEA. Here the CDR3 DNA reads TGCAGTGCATCCCAGGGGGCGCGAGGAGAGACCCAGTACTTC. Translating gives CSASQGARGETQYF.

The chain recombines TRBV5-1 with TRBJ2-7; weak D call: TRBD1 (6 bases). This CDR3 is 15 amino acids long. Germline CDR1 is SGHRS and CDR2 is YFSETQ. V lost 0 bases and J 4 bases, leaving 14 bases between the germline ends. CDR3 in DNA: TGCGCCAGCAGCTTGGTAGGGGGAGTACGTTACGAGCAGTACTTC. Translated: CASSLVGGVRYEQYF.

This clonotype turned up a few times. In DNA, the CDR3 is TGTGCCAGCAGGCTACAGGGCCCATTGAACACTGAAGCTTTCTTT. This sequence encodes CASRLQGPLNTEAFF. The chain combines TRBV12-3 or TRBV12-4 with TRBJ1-1, with D perhaps TRBD1 (6 bases). The CDR3 spans 15 residues. The V and J ends lost 6 bases and 0 bases respectively, with 14 bases between them.

The V gene is TRBV29-1, the J gene TRBJ2-7; 9 bases map to TRBD2. J gave up 2 bases and V 5 bases, and 4 bases lay outside the gene matches. The germline V gene encodes CDR1 SQVTM and CDR2 ANQGSEA. This CDR3 contains 13 residues. The CDR3 DNA reads as TGCAGCGTTCTAGCGGGGATCACCTACGAGCAGTACTTC. Its protein product is CSVLAGITYEQYF.

In its sample, this clonotype was seen a few times. The chain carries TRBV28 and TRBJ2-5; weak D call: TRBD2 (5 bases). Trimming took off 5 bases at V and 7 bases at J, with 17 bases between the two ends. Looked up from germline, CDR1 is MDHEN and CDR2 is SYDVKM. The CDR3 runs 14 residues. For the CDR3, the DNA is TGTGCCAGCAGTATAAACGGGGTCGGCGGGACCCAGTACTTC. Translating it yields CASSINGVGGTQYF.

This clonotype has a count of ten or more. The genes are TRBV5-5 and TRBJ1-1, with D tentatively TRBD1 (5 bases). From germline, CDR1 is SGHKS and CDR2 YYEKEE (reference sequence). The CDR3 runs 14 residues. The V end was cut by 0 bases, the J end by 6 bases, with 12 bases between. The CDR3 region is CASSLAQGNPEAFF. The CDR3 DNA reads as TGTGCCAGCAGCTTGGCGCAGGGAAACCCTGAAGCTTTCTTT.

The V and J genes are TRBV6-2 or TRBV6-3 and TRBJ1-2; D might be TRBD1 (5 bases). With 0 bases removed from V and 2 bases from J, the gap between germline ends came to 7 bases. The CDR3 covers 14 residues. Germline values: CDR1 MNHEY, CDR2 SVGEGT. CDR3 protein: CASSYSNRNYGYTF. CDR3 coding DNA: TGTGCCAGCAGTTACTCTAACAGGAACTATGGCTACACCTTC.

This clonotype was seen a few times. CDR3 nucleotide sequence: TGTGCCATCAGCGCCGGGACTAGCGGAGGCACAGATACGCAGTATTTT. This codes for CAISAGTSGGTDTQYF. The chain joins TRBV10-3 to TRBJ2-3; 11 bases match TRBD2. Germline CDR1 is ENHRY and CDR2 is SYGVKD. After removal of 6 bases from V and 1 base from J, the junction contained 6 bases not matched to a gene. There are 16 residues in the CDR3.

This clonotype showed up just a few times. The chain couples TRBV20-1 to TRBJ2-7; TRBD1 or TRBD2 may be the D gene (5 bases each). The germline V and J ends were trimmed by 6 bases and 0 bases, with 18 bases remaining between them. Germline V gene sequence: CDR1 DFQATT, CDR2 SNEGSKA (reference sequence). The CDR3 loop spans 15 amino acids. CDR3 protein: CSAPRGATSSYEQYF. The CDR3 bases are TGCAGTGCCCCGAGGGGAGCGACAAGCTCCTACGAGCAGTACTTC.

This clonotype was recorded at least ten times. The chain links TRBV12-3 or TRBV12-4 to TRBJ2-3, with 7 positions matching TRBD2. The CDR3 consists of 17 residues. Germline trimming cut 5 bases from V and 3 bases from J; bases unmatched to any gene: 14. The CDR3 DNA is TGTGCCAGCAGTAAAACCAACCCTAGCGGAAAAACAGATACGCAGTATTTT. It encodes CASSKTNPSGKTDTQYF.

This clonotype has more than one count but fewer than ten. The chain couples TRBV6-1 to TRBJ1-5; D perhaps matches TRBD1 (6 bases). Trimming took off 4 bases at V and 1 base at J, with 14 bases between the two ends. The germline V gene encodes CDR1 MNHNS and CDR2 SASEGT. The CDR3 totals 16 residues. CDR3 sequence (DNA): TGTGCCAGCAGTGCCGCGACAGGAAGCAGCAATCAGCCCCAGCATTTT. Translated: CASSAATGSSNQPQHF.

The chain recombines TRBV21-1 with TRBJ2-5; the D call of TRBD1 is as the table states it, not checked on the DNA. TRBV21-1 is assigned pseudogene status. This CDR3 is built from 15 residues. CDR3 sequence reads: CASSKCADTGETQYF. CDR3 sequence (DNA): TGTGCCAGCAGCAAGTGCGCGGACACTGGGGAGACCCAGTACTTC.

This clonotype appeared a few times. The gene calls are TRBV9 and TRBJ2-1, with a possible D match to TRBD2 (5 bases). The germline V gene encodes CDR1 SGDLS and CDR2 YYNGEE. This CDR3 comprises 15 residues. Between the trimmed V and J ends, which lost 0 bases and 7 bases, there was a span of 14 bases. The CDR3 nucleotides are TGTGCCAGCAGCGTAGACAGCGGATGGAGTAATGAGCAGTTCTTC. Translating it yields CASSVDSGWSNEQFF.

There are a few counts of this clonotype. The chain employs TRBV27 and TRBJ1-6, with D possibly being TRBD1 (6 bases). CDR3 length: 14 residues. Germline values: CDR1 MNHEY, CDR2 SMNVEV (reference sequence). The germline V and J ends were trimmed by 7 bases and 6 bases, with 13 bases remaining between them. The CDR3 loop is CASKDRGFNSPLHF. Here the CDR3 DNA reads TGTGCCAGCAAGGACAGAGGTTTTAATTCACCCCTCCACTTT.

The gene calls are TRBV4-3 and TRBJ1-4; the D is unclear. The CDR3 runs to 17 residues. Germline CDR1 LGHNA, CDR2 YSLEER. V lost 4 bases, J lost 0 bases, and 15 bases lay in between. CDR3 region: CASSPRLNGATNEKLFF. The CDR3 DNA is TGCGCCAGCAGCCCCCGACTGAACGGTGCAACTAATGAAAAACTGTTTTTT.

There are a few counts of this clonotype. V and J are TRBV7-9 and TRBJ2-3; TRBD2 is a possible D gene (6 bases). Per germline, CDR1 SEHNR and CDR2 FQNEAQ (reference sequence). V was cut by 3 bases and J by 0 bases, with 13 bases left in between. This CDR3 has 16 residues. CDR3 bases: TGTGCCAGCAGCTTGACGTGGGGGACTAGCACAGATACGCAGTATTTT. The encoded protein is CASSLTWGTSTDTQYF.

This clonotype was recorded many times. The chain employs TRBV20-1 and TRBJ2-1; D call uncertain. V was cut by 0 bases and J by 8 bases, with 20 bases left in between. Germline CDR1 is DFQATT and CDR2 is SNEGSKA (reference sequence). The length of the CDR3 is 16 residues. The CDR3 DNA follows: TGCAGTGCTAGAGATTTACGACGGCAGACCATTGATGAGCAGTTCTTC. As protein: CSARDLRRQTIDEQFF.

The chain has TRBV12-3 or TRBV12-4 and TRBJ2-3; D ambiguous. The CDR3 has 15 amino acids. V was cut by 1 base and J by 0 bases, with 8 bases left in between. As DNA, the CDR3 is TGTGCCAGCAGTTTAGGGGGTTATAGCACAGATACGCAGTATTTT. This encodes CASSLGGYSTDTQYF.

This clonotype was recorded a few times. This chain links TRBV4-1 with TRBJ2-7; no reliable D call. Deletions cut 4 bases from V and 0 bases from J, with 13 bases between. Germline V gene lookup returns CDR1 MGHRA and CDR2 YSYEKL. The CDR3 has 15 residues. The CDR3 nucleotides read TGCGCCAGCAGCCGAGAACCTTTCAGCTCCTACGAGCAGTACTTC. Encoded protein: CASSREPFSSYEQYF.

The table lists this clonotype with a few counts. The chain has TRBV7-2 and TRBJ1-1; TRBD1 aligns across 7 bases. CDR1 and CDR2 (germline): SGHTA, FQGNSA. Unmatched junction bases numbered 5, after V lost 0 bases and J lost 10 bases. This CDR3 is built from 13 residues. CDR3 sequence reads: CASSLAETGRAFF. For the CDR3, the DNA is TGTGCCAGCAGCTTAGCGGAGACAGGGCGAGCTTTCTTT.

The genes are TRBV20-1 and TRBJ2-7; D is possibly TRBD2 (6 bases). The CDR3 runs 15 residues. V lost 2 bases to trimming and J lost 4 bases, with 18 bases between them. Germline V gene sequence: CDR1 DFQATT, CDR2 SNEGSKA (reference sequence). The CDR3 loop reads CSARKLLEGTYEQYF. CDR3 coding DNA: TGCAGTGCTAGAAAGTTGCTGGAGGGGACGTACGAGCAGTACTTC.

This chain uses TRBV28 with TRBJ2-2, with a tentative D call TRBD2 (6 bases). V shed 5 bases and J shed 4 bases, with 17 bases lying between them. CDR1 is MDHEN, CDR2 SYDVKM, per germline. The CDR3 is 16 amino acids. The CDR3 region is CASSPTGSEGTGELFF. The CDR3 DNA reads as TGTGCCAGCAGTCCCACCGGGTCGGAGGGCACCGGGGAGCTGTTTTTT.